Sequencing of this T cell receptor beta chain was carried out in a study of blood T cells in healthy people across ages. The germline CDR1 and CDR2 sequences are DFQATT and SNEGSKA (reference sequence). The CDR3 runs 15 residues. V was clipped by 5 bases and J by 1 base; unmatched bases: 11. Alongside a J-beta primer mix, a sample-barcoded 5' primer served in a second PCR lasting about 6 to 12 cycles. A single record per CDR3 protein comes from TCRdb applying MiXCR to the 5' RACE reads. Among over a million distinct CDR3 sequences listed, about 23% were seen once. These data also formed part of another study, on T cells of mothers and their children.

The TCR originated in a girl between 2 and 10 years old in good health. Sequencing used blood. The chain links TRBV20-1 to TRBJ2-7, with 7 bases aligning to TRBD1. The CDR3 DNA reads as TGCAGTGCTGACCTTTCGGGACAGCATTCCTACGAGCAGTACTTC. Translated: CSADLSGQHSYEQYF.